One sample yielded the 32 T cell receptor beta chains listed below, sequenced in a study of long-term antiretroviral therapy in people with HIV. Sequencing used immunoSEQ v3.0 at survey level. TCRdb's table, derived via immunoSEQ multiplex PCR, lists solely in-frame clones and lacks some. The profile shows about 14,000 clones, around 82% of them singletons. Sequenced here: unsorted PBMCs, sampled 3.1 years after starting antiretroviral therapy. These receptors were taken from a man aged 35 to 55 with HIV.

The chain couples TRBV4-1 to TRBJ2-7, with 12 bases fitting TRBD1. Germline assignment: CDR1 MGHRA and CDR2 YSYEKL. Trimming cost V 5 bases and J 6 bases; bases outside gene matches: 11. The CDR3 is made up of 16 amino acids. The chain's CDR3 is CASSFLPGTGGGEQYF. CDR3 nucleotides: TGCGCCAGCAGCTTTCTTCCCGGGACAGGGGGCGGCGAGCAGTACTTC.

The rearrangement links TRBV27 to TRBJ2-7; 9 bases map to TRBD2. CDR3 length: 15 amino acids. V trimming: 2 bases; J trimming: 3 bases; junction bases outside the gene matches: 5. Per the germline V gene, CDR1 is MNHEY and CDR2 is SMNVEV (reference sequence). CDR3 residues: CASSLSGGPFYEQYF. The CDR3 nucleotides are TGTGCCAGCAGTTTAAGCGGGGGGCCCTTCTACGAGCAGTACTTC.

V usage is TRBV30 and J usage is TRBJ2-3; D is ambiguous. The CDR3 has 11 amino acids. CDR1 and CDR2 (germline): GTSNPN, SVGIG (reference sequence). Trimming stripped 0 bases from V and 6 bases from J, with 4 bases between. The CDR3 coding sequence is TGTGCCTGGAGTGTCTTCGATACGCAGTATTTT. It is translated as CAWSVFDTQYF.

V is TRBV5-4 and J is TRBJ2-7, with TRBD2 matching over 10 bases. This CDR3 has 17 amino acids. CDR1 SGHNT and CDR2 YYREEE come from the germline V gene (reference sequence). V gave up 0 bases and J gave up 1 base; unmatched junction bases: 7. Here the CDR3 DNA reads TGTGCCAGCAGCTTGGTAGCGGGGGGAGGGACGTCCTACGAGCAGTACTTC. This gives the protein CASSLVAGGGTSYEQYF.

This rearrangement joins TRBV6-1 to TRBJ2-7, with D unclear. The CDR3 totals 11 residues. Germline V gene sequence: CDR1 MNHNS, CDR2 SASEGT. With 6 bases removed from V and 5 bases from J, the gap between germline ends came to 8 bases. Here the CDR3 DNA reads TGTGCCAGCAGCTCCTGGGACGAGCAGTACTTC. Its protein is CASSSWDEQYF.

The rearrangement joins TRBV5-5 to TRBJ1-2; D is ambiguous. CDR3 length: 14 amino acids. The V end lost 0 bases, the J end lost 3 bases, and 9 bases lay between the germline ends. From germline, CDR1 is SGHKS and CDR2 YYEKEE (reference sequence). The CDR3 nucleotides read TGTGCCAGCAGCTTGGACACTATGGACTATGGCTACACCTTC. It is translated as CASSLDTMDYGYTF.

Written as DNA, the CDR3 is TGCAGCGTGGCGGACAGGGCTAACTATGGCTACACCTTC. It translates to CSVADRANYGYTF. The genes are TRBV29-1 and TRBJ1-2; 8 positions match TRBD1. V trimming: 6 bases; J trimming: 0 bases; junction bases outside the gene matches: 3. The CDR3 runs 13 residues. Germline V gene sequence: CDR1 SQVTM, CDR2 ANQGSEA.

This chain connects TRBV27 to TRBJ1-1; D uncertain. The CDR3 length is 13 residues. Trimming shortened V by 2 bases and J by 0 bases, and 4 bases separated the two germline ends. Germline loops: CDR1 MNHEY, CDR2 SMNVEV (reference sequence). The DNA of the CDR3 is TGTGCCAGCAGTTTAATCCTGAACACTGAAGCTTTCTTT. Its translation: CASSLILNTEAFF.

The chain recombines TRBV19 with TRBJ2-4; TRBD1 matches 8 bases. Germline CDR1 and CDR2: LNHDA and SQIVND (reference sequence). The V gene end was trimmed by 5 bases and the J gene end by 2 bases; junction bases not matched to a gene: 8. This CDR3 is built from 16 residues. The CDR3 coding sequence is TGTGCCAGTAGTGAGGTGTGGACAGGGACCAAAAACATTCAGTACTTC. Its protein product is CASSEVWTGTKNIQYF.

This chain uses TRBV6-6 with TRBJ1-1; no clear D. Trimming took off 7 bases at V and 3 bases at J, with 21 bases between the two ends. Germline V gene sequence: CDR1 MNHNY, CDR2 SVGAGI (reference sequence). The CDR3 extends over 16 amino acids. Written as DNA, the CDR3 is TGTGCCAGCATGAATGGTTTTAATTCGTGGGACACTGAAGCTTTCTTT. Translated, it gives CASMNGFNSWDTEAFF.

J is TRBJ2-1 and V is TRBV18; 9 nucleotides agree with TRBD2. CDR3 length equals 15 residues. J gave up 5 bases and V 8 bases, and 10 bases lay outside the gene matches. The V gene's germline CDR1 is KGHSH and CDR2 LQKENI. CDR3 region: CASTSPSGDNNEQFF. The CDR3 bases are TGTGCCAGCACGTCCCCTAGCGGGGATAACAATGAGCAGTTCTTC.

The J gene is TRBJ2-2, the V gene TRBV29-1; TRBD1 is a possible D gene (5 bases). The CDR3 totals 13 residues. Trimming left V 6 bases short and J 0 bases short, with 8 bases between. The germline V gene encodes CDR1 SQVTM and CDR2 ANQGSEA. CDR3 sequence reads: CSVGHANTGELFF. The CDR3 DNA reads as TGCAGCGTAGGACACGCGAACACCGGGGAGCTGTTTTTT.

The V gene is TRBV5-1, the J gene TRBJ2-7; 10 bases line up with TRBD1. The germline CDR1 and CDR2 sequences are SGHRS and YFSETQ. This CDR3 has 13 amino acids. V trimming: 4 bases; J trimming: 4 bases; junction bases outside the gene matches: 2. CDR3 nucleotides: TGCGCCAGCAGCGGACAGGGGGAGTACGAGCAGTACTTC. Residues: CASSGQGEYEQYF.

This clone was detected a few times. The chain combines TRBV30 with TRBJ2-7; 7 bases agree with TRBD1. Germline trimming cut 3 bases from V and 3 bases from J; bases unmatched to any gene: 2. Germline loops: CDR1 GTSNPN, CDR2 SVGIG (reference sequence). The CDR3 is made up of 12 amino acids. CDR3 in DNA: TGTGCCTGGAGCCGGGACAGCTACGAGCAGTACTTC. It encodes CAWSRDSYEQYF.

V usage is TRBV27 and J usage is TRBJ2-2, with TRBD1 identical over 8 bases. The germline V gene encodes CDR1 MNHEY and CDR2 SMNVEV (reference sequence). The CDR3 is 18 residues long. With V trimmed by 3 bases and J by 2 bases, 11 bases remained unmatched. Here the CDR3 reads CASSFLLDGQGNTGELFF. CDR3 nucleotides: TGTGCCAGCAGTTTCCTTCTCGACGGACAGGGAAACACCGGGGAGCTGTTTTTT.

The chain couples TRBV5-6 to TRBJ1-2; TRBD1 is a possible D gene (5 bases). From germline, CDR1 is SGHDT and CDR2 YYEEEE. The CDR3 sequence is 15 residues long. V lost 2 bases and J lost 5, with 16 bases in between. The CDR3 region has the DNA TGTGCCAGCAGCTTCCGGGTAGGGGTGAGGTATGGCTACACCTTC. Its translation: CASSFRVGVRYGYTF.

This chain joins TRBV27 and TRBJ2-2; D call uncertain. There are 13 residues in the CDR3. CDR1 MNHEY and CDR2 SMNVEV come from the germline V gene (reference sequence). V gave up 5 bases and J gave up 1 base, with 5 bases separating them. The CDR3 coding sequence is TGTGCCAGCAGTCGAGGGAACACCGGGGAGCTGTTTTTT. Its protein product is CASSRGNTGELFF.

This clone came up once. This chain's CDR3 is CASSERPSGGFAAKNIQYF. The DNA for the CDR3 is TGTGCCAGCAGTGAACGGCCTAGCGGGGGGTTCGCGGCCAAAAACATTCAGTACTTC. The rearrangement links TRBV2 to TRBJ2-4; TRBD2 matches at 11 bases. This CDR3 region has 19 residues. J gave up 1 base and V 2 bases, and 10 bases lay outside the gene matches. Germline V gives CDR1 SNHLY, CDR2 FYNNEI.

This clone was counted only a few times. J is TRBJ1-2 and V is TRBV4-2, with 9 bases identical to TRBD1. This CDR3 has 15 residues. The ends lost 0 bases at V and 2 bases at J; junction bases unmatched: 1. Germline V gives CDR1 LGHNA, CDR2 YNFKEQ. The CDR3 spells CASSQEGTGNYGYTF. The CDR3 nucleotides are TGTGCCAGCAGCCAAGAGGGGACAGGGAACTATGGCTACACCTTC.

The count of this clone is one. The genes are TRBV5-5 and TRBJ1-2; tentative D call: TRBD1 (6 bases). CDR1 and CDR2 from the germline V gene are SGHKS and YYEKEE (reference sequence). Trimming took off 4 bases at V and 5 bases at J, with 18 bases between the two ends. This CDR3 comprises 15 residues. CDR3 DNA: TGTGCCAGCAGCCCCCGGGACATCAGGGTATATGGCTACACCTTC. It encodes CASSPRDIRVYGYTF.

The rearrangement links TRBV5-1 to TRBJ1-2; 7 bases are shared with TRBD1. Looked up from germline, CDR1 is SGHRS and CDR2 is YFSETQ. The CDR3 contains 14 residues. The V and J ends lost 2 bases and 3 bases, in that order; junction bases with no gene match: 4. CDR3 in amino acids: CASSFAGGDYGYTF. The CDR3 DNA is TGCGCCAGCAGCTTCGCAGGGGGGGACTATGGCTACACCTTC.

The chain couples TRBV5-4 to TRBJ2-7, with 7 positions matching TRBD1. CDR1 and CDR2 from the germline V gene are SGHNT and YYREEE (reference sequence). CDR3 length equals 15 residues. V trimming: 4 bases; J trimming: 2 bases; junction bases outside the gene matches: 9. CDR3 bases: TGTGCCAGCAGCAAGGATCGGGACAGTCCCTACGAGCAGTACTTC. It specifies CASSKDRDSPYEQYF.

This clone was seen a few times. This chain joins TRBV28 and TRBJ2-7, with 7 bases aligning to TRBD1. J gave up 3 bases and V 6 bases, and 5 bases lay outside the gene matches. This CDR3 contains 13 residues. Germline-derived CDR1 and CDR2 are MDHEN and SYDVKM. The CDR3 sequence: CASSPTGNYEQYF. The CDR3 nucleotides are TGTGCCAGCAGCCCGACAGGGAACTACGAGCAGTACTTC. Full variable domain (outside the CDR3, taken from reference TRBV28 and TRBJ2-7): DVKVTQSSRYLVKRTGEKVFLECVQDMDHENMFWYRQDPGLGLRLIYFSYDVKMKEKGDIPEGYSVSREKKERFSLILESASTNQTSMYLCASSPTGNYEQYFGPGTRLTVT.

The rearrangement uses TRBV30 and TRBJ2-7; weak D call: TRBD2 (5 bases). There are 14 residues in the CDR3. Trimming left V 3 bases short and J 2 bases short, with 14 bases between. Per germline, CDR1 GTSNPN and CDR2 SVGIG (reference sequence). The CDR3 sequence is CAWSSGVGTYEQYF. CDR3 bases: TGTGCCTGGAGCTCCGGGGTTGGTACCTACGAGCAGTACTTC.

This rearrangement joins TRBV6-6 to TRBJ2-7; D remains ambiguous. CDR1 and CDR2 (germline): MNHNY, SVGAGI (reference sequence). This CDR3 has 15 residues. V was trimmed by 0 bases and J by 0 bases, leaving 9 bases between them. The CDR3: CASSYSSVGSYEQYF. The CDR3 coding sequence is TGTGCCAGCAGTTACTCGAGTGTAGGCTCCTACGAGCAGTACTTC.

The chain recombines TRBV29-1 with TRBJ1-2, with 11 bases aligning to TRBD1. The CDR3 has 13 residues. Germline V gene data show CDR1 as SQVTM and CDR2 as ANQGSEA. With V trimmed by 6 bases and J by 5 bases, 5 bases remained unmatched. The CDR3 protein is CSVRGQGAYGYTF. The CDR3 region has the DNA TGCAGCGTCCGAGGACAGGGGGCATATGGCTACACCTTC.

The CDR3 protein is CSVETGTGNTEAFF. In nucleotides, the CDR3 is TGCAGCGTCGAGACCGGGACAGGGAACACTGAAGCTTTCTTT. The rearrangement links TRBV29-1 to TRBJ1-1, with TRBD1 identical over 8 bases. Looked up from germline, CDR1 is SQVTM and CDR2 is ANQGSEA. The CDR3 is made up of 14 amino acids. Unmatched junction bases numbered 7, after V lost 6 bases and J lost 1 base.

V gene TRBV14 combines with J gene TRBJ1-2; 9 positions match TRBD1. The CDR3 consists of 14 residues. Trimming took 7 bases from V and 8 from J; bases not matched to a gene: 11. Germline V gene data show CDR1 as SGHDN and CDR2 as FVKESK. This CDR3 reads CASTVGTGFFGYTF. CDR3 nucleotides: TGTGCCAGCACCGTCGGGACAGGGTTTTTCGGCTACACCTTC.

This chain links TRBV7-9 with TRBJ1-1, with no clear D. The CDR3 runs to 13 residues. V was cut by 6 bases and J by 0 bases, with 8 bases left in between. Germline values: CDR1 SEHNR, CDR2 FQNEAQ (reference sequence). Here the CDR3 reads CASRDGMNTEAFF. Here the CDR3 DNA reads TGTGCCAGCAGGGACGGTATGAACACTGAAGCTTTCTTT.

This sequence joins TRBV5-1 and TRBJ1-2; TRBD1 matches 9 bases. Germline V gene sequence: CDR1 SGHRS, CDR2 YFSETQ. The CDR3 covers 14 residues. Trimming took 2 bases from V and 5 from J; bases not matched to a gene: 4. CDR3 in DNA: TGCGCCAGCAGCTTACAGGGGGCTAGGTATGGCTACACCTTC. Translating gives CASSLQGARYGYTF.

This clone showed up just once. The chain combines TRBV5-1 with TRBJ1-4; D unclear. CDR1 and CDR2 from the germline V gene are SGHRS and YFSETQ. The CDR3 contains 12 residues. Trimming left V 6 bases short and J 10 bases short, with 13 bases between. The CDR3 DNA reads TGCGCCAGCAATGACGACCGGGGAAAACTGTTTTTT. It yields the protein CASNDDRGKLFF. Together with reference TRBV5-1 and TRBJ1-4, the CDR3 gives the full variable domain: KAGVTQTPRYLIKTRGQQVTLSCSPISGHRSVSWYQQTPGQGLQFLFEYFSETQRNKGNFPGRFSGRQFSNSRSEMNVSTLELGDSALYLCASNDDRGKLFFGSGTQLSVL.

This rearrangement joins TRBV4-1 to TRBJ1-1; D is perhaps TRBD1 (5 bases). Germline values: CDR1 MGHRA, CDR2 YSYEKL. V dropped 1 base and J dropped 0 bases, with 15 bases sitting between them. The CDR3 loop spans 17 amino acids. CDR3 nucleotide sequence: TGCGCCAGCAGCCAAGGTTCCGTGGGGGGGGTGAACACTGAAGCTTTCTTT. As protein: CASSQGSVGGVNTEAFF.